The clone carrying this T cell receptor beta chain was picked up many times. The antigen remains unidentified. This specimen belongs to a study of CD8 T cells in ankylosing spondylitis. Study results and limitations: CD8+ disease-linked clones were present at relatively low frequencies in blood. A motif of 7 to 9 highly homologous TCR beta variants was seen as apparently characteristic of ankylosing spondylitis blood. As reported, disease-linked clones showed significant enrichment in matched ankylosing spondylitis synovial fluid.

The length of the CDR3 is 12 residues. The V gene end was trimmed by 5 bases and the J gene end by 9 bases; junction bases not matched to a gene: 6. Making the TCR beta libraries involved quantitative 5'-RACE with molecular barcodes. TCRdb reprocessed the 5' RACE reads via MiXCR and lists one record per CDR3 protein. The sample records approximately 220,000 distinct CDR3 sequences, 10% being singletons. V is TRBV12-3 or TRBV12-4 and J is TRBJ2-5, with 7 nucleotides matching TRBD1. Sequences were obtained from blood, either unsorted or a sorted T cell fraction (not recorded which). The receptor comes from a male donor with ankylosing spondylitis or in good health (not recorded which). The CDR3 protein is CASSLDRVAQYF. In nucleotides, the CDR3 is TGTGCCAGCAGTCTCGACAGGGTTGCCCAGTACTTC.